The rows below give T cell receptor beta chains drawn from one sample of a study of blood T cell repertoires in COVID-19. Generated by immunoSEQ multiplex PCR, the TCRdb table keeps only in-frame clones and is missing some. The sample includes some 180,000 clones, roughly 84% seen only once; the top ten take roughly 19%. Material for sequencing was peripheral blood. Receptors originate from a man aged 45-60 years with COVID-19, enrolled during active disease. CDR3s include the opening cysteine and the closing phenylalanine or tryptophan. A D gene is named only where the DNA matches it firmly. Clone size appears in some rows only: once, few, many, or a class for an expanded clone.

cdr3_nt: TGCGCCAGCAGCCACATTCCCGGGACAGGGGCTCGGAATGAGCAGTTCTTC; cdr3_aa: CASSHIPGTGARNEQFF; v_call: TRBV4-1; d_call: TRBD1; clone_size: -; cdr3_length: 17; j_call: TRBJ2-1
cdr3_nt: TGTGCCAGTAGTTCCACCGGACTAGCGGGGGGGCCGACAAACATTCAGTACTTC; cdr3_aa: CASSSTGLAGGPTNIQYF; v_call: TRBV19; d_call: TRBD2; clone_size: -; cdr3_length: 18; j_call: TRBJ2-4
cdr3_nt: TGCGCCAGCAGCCCACAGGGCAGCACAGATACGCAGTATTTT; cdr3_aa: CASSPQGSTDTQYF; v_call: TRBV4-3; d_call: -; clone_size: -; cdr3_length: 14; j_call: TRBJ2-3
cdr3_nt: TGCGCCAGCAGCTTGGACTCAGGCGCGGGAAACACCATATATTTT; cdr3_aa: CASSLDSGAGNTIYF; v_call: TRBV5-1; d_call: -; clone_size: -; cdr3_length: 15; j_call: TRBJ1-3
cdr3_nt: TGCAGCGCGGCCCGGGACACAAAACTCGGGGAGCTGTTTTTT; cdr3_aa: CSAARDTKLGELFF; v_call: TRBV29-1; d_call: -; clone_size: -; cdr3_length: 14; j_call: TRBJ2-2
cdr3_nt: TGTGCCAGCAGTAGCTGGACAGGGTTACAAGAGACCCAGTACTTC; cdr3_aa: CASSSWTGLQETQYF; v_call: TRBV6-2/TRBV6-3; d_call: TRBD1; clone_size: -; cdr3_length: 15; j_call: TRBJ2-5
cdr3_nt: TGTGCCAGCAGCTCTAGAGCACGCGGGAGAGGCGGAGAGACCCAGTACTTC; cdr3_aa: CASSSRARGRGGETQYF; v_call: TRBV7-8; d_call: TRBD2; clone_size: once; cdr3_length: 17; j_call: TRBJ2-5
cdr3_nt: TGTGCCAGCAGTTTAGGGAGTGATCAGCCCCAGCATTTT; cdr3_aa: CASSLGSDQPQHF; v_call: TRBV12-3/TRBV12-4; d_call: -; clone_size: -; cdr3_length: 13; j_call: TRBJ1-5
cdr3_nt: TGCGCCAGCAGCCAAACAAAGCTAGGACTTTTCCCGGACTATGGCTACACCTTC; cdr3_aa: CASSQTKLGLFPDYGYTF; v_call: TRBV4-1; d_call: -; clone_size: -; cdr3_length: 18; j_call: TRBJ1-2
cdr3_nt: TGTGCCAGCAGCGGCATGGCAGGGTTCGAGCAGTACTTC; cdr3_aa: CASSGMAGFEQYF; v_call: TRBV12-3/TRBV12-4; d_call: -; clone_size: -; cdr3_length: 13; j_call: TRBJ2-7
cdr3_nt: TGTGCCAGCAGCCAATCGGCGACGACAGGGGCAAGCACAGATACGCAGTATTTT; cdr3_aa: CASSQSATTGASTDTQYF; v_call: TRBV7-9; d_call: TRBD1; clone_size: -; cdr3_length: 18; j_call: TRBJ2-3
cdr3_nt: TGCGCCAGCAGCTTGGCCATGGGGGGAACCGGGGAGCTGTTTTTT; cdr3_aa: CASSLAMGGTGELFF; v_call: TRBV5-1; d_call: -; clone_size: -; cdr3_length: 15; j_call: TRBJ2-2
cdr3_nt: TGTGCCAGCAGCCCTCCGGGATCTGATTATGAAAAACTGTTTTTT; cdr3_aa: CASSPPGSDYEKLFF; v_call: TRBV7-2; d_call: -; clone_size: -; cdr3_length: 15; j_call: TRBJ1-4
cdr3_nt: TGTGCCAGCAGCTTGCGGACAGGGAGCCCGAACACTGAAGCTTTCTTT; cdr3_aa: CASSLRTGSPNTEAFF; v_call: TRBV7-9; d_call: TRBD1; clone_size: -; cdr3_length: 16; j_call: TRBJ1-1
cdr3_nt: TGTGCCACCAGCAGAGGGGGCGCGGGCAATCAGCCCCAGCATTTT; cdr3_aa: CATSRGGAGNQPQHF; v_call: TRBV15; d_call: -; clone_size: -; cdr3_length: 15; j_call: TRBJ1-5
cdr3_nt: TGTGCCAGCAGCTCCGTTGGGACATCCCGTCTAACGAATAGCAATCAGCCCCAGCATTTT; cdr3_aa: CASSSVGTSRLTNSNQPQHF; v_call: TRBV7-8; d_call: -; clone_size: once; cdr3_length: 20; j_call: TRBJ1-5
cdr3_nt: TGTGCCAGCAGCCGGAGACTGAGCCACACCGTTAACACCGGGGAGCTGTTTTTT; cdr3_aa: CASSRRLSHTVNTGELFF; v_call: TRBV11-2; d_call: -; clone_size: once; cdr3_length: 18; j_call: TRBJ2-2
cdr3_nt: TGTGCTAGCAGCAAATGGACTAGCGGGAGTGACGAGCAGTACTTC; cdr3_aa: CASSKWTSGSDEQYF; v_call: TRBV7-7; d_call: TRBD2; clone_size: once; cdr3_length: 15; j_call: TRBJ2-7
cdr3_nt: TGTGCCAGCAATAGGACAGGGCTCTTGTTCGCTTTCTTT; cdr3_aa: CASNRTGLLFAFF; v_call: TRBV25-1; d_call: TRBD1; clone_size: -; cdr3_length: 13; j_call: TRBJ1-1
cdr3_nt: TGTGCCACCACCGGGGGGGCCTACGAGCAGTACTTC; cdr3_aa: CATTGGAYEQYF; v_call: TRBV6-6; d_call: TRBD2; clone_size: -; cdr3_length: 12; j_call: TRBJ2-7
cdr3_nt: TGTGCCAGCAGCCCCTTCCTAAAGTCCTACGAGCAGTACTTC; cdr3_aa: CASSPFLKSYEQYF; v_call: TRBV6-6; d_call: -; clone_size: -; cdr3_length: 14; j_call: TRBJ2-7
cdr3_nt: TGCGCCAGCAATAAGACTAGCGGTTACACAGATACGCAGTATTTT; cdr3_aa: CASNKTSGYTDTQYF; v_call: TRBV10-1; d_call: TRBD2; clone_size: -; cdr3_length: 15; j_call: TRBJ2-3
cdr3_nt: TGTGCCAGCAGCCCGAGGACAGATTTAACAGATACGCAGTATTTT; cdr3_aa: CASSPRTDLTDTQYF; v_call: TRBV6-5; d_call: -; clone_size: -; cdr3_length: 15; j_call: TRBJ2-3
cdr3_nt: TGTGCCAGCAGCTTATTACAGGGGAACTATGGCTACACCTTC; cdr3_aa: CASSLLQGNYGYTF; v_call: TRBV7-2; d_call: TRBD1; clone_size: -; cdr3_length: 14; j_call: TRBJ1-2